This T cell receptor beta chain was identified in a study of beta chain features in type 1 diabetes. CDR3 length: 12 amino acids. Germline V lookup: CDR1 SGDLS, CDR2 YYNGEE. The junction had 4 bases not matched to a gene; V was cut back by 3 bases and J by 8 bases. This clone was seen a few times. Expressed TCRB transcripts were sequenced, since all the RNA that had been isolated was reverse transcribed. Sequenced by immunoSEQ multiplex PCR; TCRdb stores in-frame clones only, minus some. The sample lists 130,000 or so clones, around a tenth occurring once. This sequence was found in a young man in good health. Sequenced: central memory CD4+ T cells from blood. V is TRBV9 and J is TRBJ1-1, with 7 nucleotides matching TRBD1. CDR3 coding DNA: TGTGCCAGCAGCGGAATACAGGGGGAAGCTTTCTTT. This sequence encodes CASSGIQGEAFF.